These 26 T cell receptor beta chains were all obtained from the same sample, sequenced in a study of cytomegalovirus exposure and HLA in healthy donors. Amplification used 60 Vbeta primers and 13 Jbeta primers. Repertoires were generated with immunoSEQ multiplex PCR, while TCRdb's copy carries only in-frame clones and drops some. This sample carries 80,000 to 100,000 clones, 55% to 85% of them seen once, and the ten largest clones take more than 15%. Sequencing was performed on PBMCs. The source is a woman aged 18-35 years in good health and CMV-seropositive.

The chain joins TRBV27 to TRBJ2-1; the match to TRBD2 covers 14 bases. This CDR3 region has 15 residues. J lost 6 bases, V lost 3 bases, and 1 base had no gene match. Germline assignment: CDR1 MNHEY and CDR2 SMNVEV (reference sequence). The CDR3 bases are TGTGCCAGCAGTTTGGGACTAGCGGGGGTCAATGAGCAGTTCTTC. Translating gives CASSLGLAGVNEQFF.

The rearrangement uses TRBV5-5 and TRBJ1-6; D is unclear. V was pared by 3 bases and J by 6 bases, with 13 bases between. Germline assignment: CDR1 SGHKS and CDR2 YYEKEE (reference sequence). The CDR3 covers 15 residues. This CDR3 is CASSSSGGFNSPLHF. In DNA, the CDR3 is TGTGCCAGCAGCTCAAGCGGTGGGTTTAATTCACCCCTCCACTTT.

The sample holds a few counts of this clone. The chain carries TRBV18 and TRBJ2-7, with TRBD1 matching 9 bases. This CDR3 spans 17 amino acids. Germline V gene sequence: CDR1 KGHSH, CDR2 LQKENI. The V gene end was trimmed by 4 bases and the J gene end by 0 bases; junction bases not matched to a gene: 10. Here the CDR3 reads CASSLEDRGYISYEQYF. The CDR3 DNA is TGTGCCAGCTCACTCGAGGACAGGGGATATATCTCCTACGAGCAGTACTTC.

The V call is TRBV28, the J call TRBJ1-1; D is unclear. Germline CDR1 and CDR2: MDHEN and SYDVKM. The CDR3 is 13 residues long. Trimming took 8 bases from V and 6 from J, leaving 16 bases between them. The CDR3 is CASAPRAIAEAFF. The CDR3 DNA is TGTGCCAGCGCCCCCCGAGCAATCGCTGAAGCTTTCTTT.

The rearrangement uses TRBV19 and TRBJ2-3; D call uncertain. Germline V gene sequence: CDR1 LNHDA, CDR2 SQIVND (reference sequence). The CDR3 sequence is 14 residues long. Trimming stripped 3 bases from V and 2 bases from J, with 9 bases between. The CDR3 here is CASSIGSPTDTQYF. In DNA form, the CDR3 reads TGTGCCAGTAGTATCGGGTCTCCCACAGATACGCAGTATTTT.

This clone was detected a few times. The gene calls are TRBV5-4 and TRBJ2-7, with D tentatively TRBD2 (6 bases). The CDR3 length is 15 residues. Trimming removed 2 bases at V and 2 bases at J, with 14 bases between. The germline V gene has CDR1 SGHNT and CDR2 YYREEE (reference sequence). CDR3 region: CASSFDGTPTYEQYF. CDR3 nucleotides: TGTGCCAGCAGCTTCGATGGGACTCCTACCTACGAGCAGTACTTC. The complete variable domain, with remaining parts taken from reference TRBV5-4 and TRBJ2-7, reads ETGVTQSPTHLIKTRGQQVTLRCSSQSGHNTVSWYQQALGQGPQFIFQYYREEENGRGNFPPRFSGLQFPNYSSELNVNALELDDSALYLCASSFDGTPTYEQYFGPGTRLTVT.

The rearrangement links TRBV28 to TRBJ2-7; D is unresolved. Germline V gene data show CDR1 as MDHEN and CDR2 as SYDVKM. There are 14 residues in the CDR3. V dropped 7 bases and J dropped 5 bases, with 18 bases sitting between them. CDR3 DNA sequence: TGTGCCAGCAACATCCCGGGTGGGTTCAACGAGCAGTACTTC. Translating it yields CASNIPGGFNEQYF.

The chain joins TRBV4-3 to TRBJ2-6, with TRBD2 as a possible D gene (7 bases). Trimming removed 0 bases at V and 0 bases at J, with 9 bases between. From germline, CDR1 is LGHNA and CDR2 YSLEER. CDR3 length: 17 amino acids. DNA of the CDR3: TGCGCCAGCAGCCAAGATGGGGGGGCCTCTGGGGCCAACGTCCTGACTTTC. Its translation: CASSQDGGASGANVLTF.

The gene calls are TRBV7-2 and TRBJ1-5, with 9 bases matching TRBD1. This CDR3 contains 15 residues. The germline CDR1 and CDR2 sequences are SGHTA and FQGNSA. V dropped 5 bases and J dropped 4; count of bases not matched to a gene: 6. For the CDR3, the DNA is TGTGCCAGCAGCAACCACAGGGGGCTTAATCAGCCCCAGCATTTT. Residues: CASSNHRGLNQPQHF.

The chain is built from TRBV6-5 and TRBJ1-1; weak D call: TRBD1 (6 bases). V was shortened by 6 bases and J by 1 base, with 15 bases between the two germline ends. The CDR3 extends over 15 amino acids. Looked up from germline, CDR1 is MNHEY and CDR2 is SVGAGI. CDR3 bases: TGTGCCAGCAGAAAGACCGGACAGAGGAACACTGAAGCTTTCTTT. It translates to CASRKTGQRNTEAFF.

The gene calls are TRBV19 and TRBJ2-7; 7 nucleotides match TRBD2. Looked up from germline, CDR1 is LNHDA and CDR2 is SQIVND (reference sequence). The CDR3 length is 15 residues. The junction had 7 bases not matched to a gene; V was cut back by 1 base and J by 4 bases. CDR3 bases: TGTGCCAGTAGTATAGGGGGGACTACTGGGTACGAGCAGTACTTC. Translated: CASSIGGTTGYEQYF.

The count of this clone is one. The J gene is TRBJ2-2, the V gene TRBV9; possibly TRBD1 for D (5 bases). V was clipped by 3 bases and J by 6 bases, with 15 bases between them. From germline, CDR1 is SGDLS and CDR2 YYNGEE. The CDR3 is 15 residues long. The CDR3 DNA follows: TGTGCCAGCAGCGGACAGACAGCTCTACCCGGGGAGCTGTTTTTT. Its translation: CASSGQTALPGELFF.

J is TRBJ2-3 and V is TRBV5-1; 10 bases are a match to TRBD2. V gave up 2 bases and J gave up 5 bases; unmatched junction bases: 5. The CDR3 is 15 amino acids. The germline gives CDR1 SGHRS, CDR2 YFSETQ. The CDR3 sequence: CASSFSGGLLDTQYF. In nucleotides, the CDR3 is TGCGCCAGCAGCTTTAGCGGGGGGTTGTTAGATACGCAGTATTTT. Looking up the rest from reference TRBV5-1 and TRBJ2-3 gives the full variable domain: KAGVTQTPRYLIKTRGQQVTLSCSPISGHRSVSWYQQTPGQGLQFLFEYFSETQRNKGNFPGRFSGRQFSNSRSEMNVSTLELGDSALYLCASSFSGGLLDTQYFGPGTRLTVL.

The chain carries TRBV4-3 and TRBJ1-2; TRBD1 aligns across 7 bases. The germline gives CDR1 LGHNA, CDR2 YSLEER. CDR3 size: 18 residues. The V segment lost 0 bases and the J segment 2 bases; nucleotides outside the gene matches: 12. The CDR3 bases are TGCGCCAGCAGCCAAGACTGGGACAGCGGACCTGTAAACTATGGCTACACCTTC. It codes for CASSQDWDSGPVNYGYTF.

Details on this clone: At one of its ends the junction is not consistent with the germline gene, which may arise from a read error. The CDR3, as DNA: TGTGCCAGCAGCCGTGAACCGGGACAGGGGAGCACTTTT. Protein: CASSREPGQGSTF. The chain is built from TRBV28 and TRBJ1-3; TRBD1 matches at 10 bases. CDR1 is MDHEN and CDR2 is SYDVKM in the germline V gene. This CDR3 spans 13 amino acids.

The chain uses TRBV6-6 and TRBJ1-2, with 8 bases fitting TRBD1. V lost 6 bases, J lost 4 bases, and 10 bases stayed unmatched. The CDR3 has 15 amino acids. Per germline, CDR1 MNHNY and CDR2 SVGAGI (reference sequence). The CDR3 sequence is CASSERDRRFYGYTF. In DNA form, the CDR3 reads TGTGCCAGCAGCGAACGGGACAGGAGATTCTATGGCTACACCTTC.

The genes are TRBV9 and TRBJ1-6, with a possible D match to TRBD1 (5 bases). The germline gives CDR1 SGDLS, CDR2 YYNGEE. The ends were cut back, 0 bases at V and 9 bases at J, with 13 bases in the middle. The CDR3 runs to 15 residues. Here the CDR3 DNA reads TGTGCCAGCAGCGTAGATCCAGGGAGGGCTTCACCCCTCCACTTT. It codes for CASSVDPGRASPLHF.

V gene TRBV5-1 combines with J gene TRBJ2-7; D gene unclear. From germline, CDR1 is SGHRS and CDR2 YFSETQ. The V gene lost 5 bases and the J gene lost 3 bases, with 6 bases spanning the gap. This CDR3 spans 11 amino acids. CDR3 sequence: CASRNNYEQYF. The DNA of the CDR3 is TGCGCCAGCAGAAACAACTACGAGCAGTACTTC.

The genes are TRBV7-9 and TRBJ2-1; 8 bases align to TRBD1. J lost 9 bases, V lost 6 bases, and 10 bases had no gene match. The CDR3 contains 14 residues. Germline loops: CDR1 SEHNR, CDR2 FQNEAQ (reference sequence). CDR3 residues: CASRMDRASIEQFF. The CDR3 nucleotides are TGTGCCAGCAGAATGGACAGGGCCAGCATTGAGCAGTTCTTC.

This clone was counted only a few times. The J gene is TRBJ1-5, the V gene TRBV6-1, with unresolved D. Germline CDR1 is MNHNS and CDR2 is SASEGT. The CDR3 is 16 amino acids. The germline V and J ends were trimmed by 4 bases and 0 bases, with 13 bases remaining between them. CDR3 bases: TGTGCCAGCAGTGTGGGAGGCGGGTATAGCAATCAGCCCCAGCATTTT. This gives the protein CASSVGGGYSNQPQHF.

This chain uses TRBV27 with TRBJ2-7, with 10 bases matching TRBD1. The CDR3 length is 14 residues. The junction had 5 bases not matched to a gene; V was cut back by 6 bases and J by 3 bases. Germline values: CDR1 MNHEY, CDR2 SMNVEV (reference sequence). CDR3 bases: TGTGCCAGCAGACGGGACAGGGGAAGCTACGAGCAGTACTTC. This translates into CASRRDRGSYEQYF.

This clone was detected only a few times. CDR3 nucleotide sequence: TGTGCCAGCCACCGACAGGGAGCTAATGAAAAACTGTTTTTT. Translation: CASHRQGANEKLFF. The chain employs TRBV19 and TRBJ1-4; TRBD1 matches at 7 bases. Germline V gene lookup returns CDR1 LNHDA and CDR2 SQIVND (reference sequence). With V trimmed by 9 bases and J by 3 bases, 7 bases remained unmatched. The CDR3 has 14 amino acids.

This clone has only a few counts. V is TRBV19 and J is TRBJ2-1; TRBD1 agrees at 7 bases. The germline gives CDR1 LNHDA, CDR2 SQIVND (reference sequence). V dropped 7 bases and J dropped 6; count of bases not matched to a gene: 9. The CDR3 length is 14 residues. The CDR3 protein is CASTQRQGSNEQFF. Written as DNA, the CDR3 is TGTGCCAGTACCCAGCGACAGGGCTCCAATGAGCAGTTCTTC. Together with reference TRBV19 and TRBJ2-1, the CDR3 gives the full variable domain: DGGITQSPKYLFRKEGQNVTLSCEQNLNHDAMYWYRQDPGQGLRLIYYSQIVNDFQKGDIAEGYSVSREKKESFPLTVTSAQKNPTAFYLCASTQRQGSNEQFFGPGTRLTVL.

This clone was counted only a few times. The rearrangement joins TRBV5-4 to TRBJ1-2; a weak D match, TRBD1 (6 bases). The CDR3 contains 14 residues. Germline V gene data show CDR1 as SGHNT and CDR2 as YYREEE (reference sequence). Deletions cut 1 base from V and 7 bases from J, with 14 bases between. Here the CDR3 reads CASSLSRGPAGYTF. In nucleotides, the CDR3 is TGTGCCAGCAGCTTGTCCAGGGGACCGGCTGGCTACACCTTC.

This chain links TRBV6-5 with TRBJ1-5; TRBD1 aligns across 7 bases. Germline CDR1 reads MNHEY; CDR2 reads SVGAGI. V dropped 6 bases and J dropped 4; count of bases not matched to a gene: 6. This CDR3 has 14 amino acids. The CDR3 nucleotides are TGTGCCAGCAGCCCCGGGACAGTTAATCAGCCCCAGCATTTT. Translating it yields CASSPGTVNQPQHF.

The rearrangement links TRBV6-5 to TRBJ2-7; 8 nucleotides match TRBD1. Trimming took 5 bases from V and 8 from J; bases not matched to a gene: 14. CDR3 length: 15 residues. Germline V gene lookup returns CDR1 MNHEY and CDR2 SVGAGI. In DNA form, the CDR3 reads TGTGCCAGCAGTGCCACCGGGACAGGTATGGTTCAGCAGTACTTC. The encoded protein is CASSATGTGMVQQYF.